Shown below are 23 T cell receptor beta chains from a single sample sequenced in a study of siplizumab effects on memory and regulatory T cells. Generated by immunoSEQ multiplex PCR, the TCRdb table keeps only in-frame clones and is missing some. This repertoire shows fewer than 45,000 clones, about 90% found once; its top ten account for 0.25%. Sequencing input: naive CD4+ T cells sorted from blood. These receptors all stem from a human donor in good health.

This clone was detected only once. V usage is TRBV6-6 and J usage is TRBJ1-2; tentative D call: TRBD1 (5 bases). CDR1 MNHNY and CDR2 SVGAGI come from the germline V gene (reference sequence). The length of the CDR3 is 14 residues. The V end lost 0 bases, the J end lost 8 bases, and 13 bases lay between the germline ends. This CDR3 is CASSYSSQGRGYTF. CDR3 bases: TGTGCCAGCAGTTACTCGAGTCAGGGCCGAGGCTACACCTTC.

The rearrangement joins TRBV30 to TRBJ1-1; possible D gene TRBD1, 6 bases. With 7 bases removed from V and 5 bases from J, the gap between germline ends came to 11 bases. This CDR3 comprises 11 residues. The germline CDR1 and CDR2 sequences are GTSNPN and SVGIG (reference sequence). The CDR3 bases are TGTGCCTTACAGGGTAATACTGAAGCTTTCTTT. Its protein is CALQGNTEAFF.

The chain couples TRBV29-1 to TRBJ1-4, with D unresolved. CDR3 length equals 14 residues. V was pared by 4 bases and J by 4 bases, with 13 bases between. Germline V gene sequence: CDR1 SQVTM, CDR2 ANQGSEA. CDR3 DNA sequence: TGCAGCGTTGCGCCCAGGTTTGATAATGAAAAACTGTTTTTT. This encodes CSVAPRFDNEKLFF.

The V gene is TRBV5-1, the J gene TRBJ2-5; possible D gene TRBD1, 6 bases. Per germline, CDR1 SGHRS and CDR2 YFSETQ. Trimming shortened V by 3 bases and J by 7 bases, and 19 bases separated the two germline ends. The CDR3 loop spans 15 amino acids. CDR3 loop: CASSSGDRSGRTQYF. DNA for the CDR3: TGCGCCAGCAGCTCGGGTGACAGGAGTGGTCGGACCCAGTACTTC.

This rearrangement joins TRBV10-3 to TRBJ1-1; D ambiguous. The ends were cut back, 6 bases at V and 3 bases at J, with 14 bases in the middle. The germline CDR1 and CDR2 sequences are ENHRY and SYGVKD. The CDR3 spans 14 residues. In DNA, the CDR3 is TGTGCCATCAGAGTGGACCAGGCCGACACTGAAGCTTTCTTT. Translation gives CAIRVDQADTEAFF.

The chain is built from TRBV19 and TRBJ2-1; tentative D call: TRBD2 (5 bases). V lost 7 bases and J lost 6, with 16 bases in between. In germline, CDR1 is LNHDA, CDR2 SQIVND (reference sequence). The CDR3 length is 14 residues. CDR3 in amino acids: CASTPRAPPNEQFF. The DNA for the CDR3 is TGTGCCAGTACCCCGCGGGCACCCCCCAATGAGCAGTTCTTC.

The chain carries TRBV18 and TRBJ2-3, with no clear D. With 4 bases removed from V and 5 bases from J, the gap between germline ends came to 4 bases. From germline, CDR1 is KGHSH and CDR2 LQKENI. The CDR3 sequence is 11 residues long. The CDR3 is CASSREDTQYF. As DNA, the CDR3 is TGTGCCAGCTCACGCGAAGATACGCAGTATTTT.

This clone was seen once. Here the CDR3 reads CASSLVRGAGANVLTF. In nucleotides, the CDR3 is TGTGCCAGCAGCTTAGTACGGGGGGCTGGGGCCAACGTCCTGACTTTC. This chain uses TRBV7-2 with TRBJ2-6; 7 nucleotides match TRBD2. Trimming cost V 1 base and J 2 bases; bases outside gene matches: 2. From germline, CDR1 is SGHTA and CDR2 FQGNSA. The CDR3 length is 16 residues.

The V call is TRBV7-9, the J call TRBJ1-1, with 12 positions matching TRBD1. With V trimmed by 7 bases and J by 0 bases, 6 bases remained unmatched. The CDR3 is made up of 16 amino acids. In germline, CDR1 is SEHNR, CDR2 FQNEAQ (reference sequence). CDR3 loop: CASKKGQGAMNTEAFF. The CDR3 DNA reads TGTGCCAGCAAAAAGGGACAGGGGGCGATGAACACTGAAGCTTTCTTT.

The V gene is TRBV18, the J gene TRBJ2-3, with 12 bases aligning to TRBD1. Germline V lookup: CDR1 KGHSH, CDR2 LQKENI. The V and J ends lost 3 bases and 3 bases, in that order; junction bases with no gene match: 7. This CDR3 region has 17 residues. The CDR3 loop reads CASSPNRDRGPTDTQYF. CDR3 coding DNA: TGTGCCAGCTCACCTAACCGGGACAGGGGGCCGACAGATACGCAGTATTTT.

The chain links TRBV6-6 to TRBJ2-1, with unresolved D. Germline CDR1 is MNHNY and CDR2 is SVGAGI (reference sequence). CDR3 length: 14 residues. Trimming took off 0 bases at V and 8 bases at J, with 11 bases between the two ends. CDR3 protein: CASSYSATRYEQFF. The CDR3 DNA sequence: TGTGCCAGCAGTTACTCTGCGACGAGATATGAGCAGTTCTTC.

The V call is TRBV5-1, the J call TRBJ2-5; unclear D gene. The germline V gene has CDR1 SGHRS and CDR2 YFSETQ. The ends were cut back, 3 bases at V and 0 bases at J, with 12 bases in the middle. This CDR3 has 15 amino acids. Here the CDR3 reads CASSWSSRYQETQYF. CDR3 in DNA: TGCGCCAGCAGCTGGAGTAGCCGATACCAAGAGACCCAGTACTTC.

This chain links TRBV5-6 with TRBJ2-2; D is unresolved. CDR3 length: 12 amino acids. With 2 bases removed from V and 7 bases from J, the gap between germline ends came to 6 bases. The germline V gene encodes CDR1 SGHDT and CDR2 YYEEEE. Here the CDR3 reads CASSLYVGELFF. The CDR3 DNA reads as TGTGCCAGCAGCTTATATGTCGGGGAGCTGTTTTTT.

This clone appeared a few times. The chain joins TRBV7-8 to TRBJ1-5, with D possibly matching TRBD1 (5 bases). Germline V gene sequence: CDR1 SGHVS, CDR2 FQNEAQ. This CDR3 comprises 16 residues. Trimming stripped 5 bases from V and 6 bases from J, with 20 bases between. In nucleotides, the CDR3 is TGTGCCAGCAGCCCCAATGGGTTGGGGCGAGGTCAGCCCCAGCATTTT. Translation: CASSPNGLGRGQPQHF. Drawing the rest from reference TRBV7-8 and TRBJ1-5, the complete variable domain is GAGVSQSPRYKVAKRGQDVALRCDPISGHVSLFWYQQALGQGPEFLTYFQNEAQLDKSGLPSDRFFAERPEGSVSTLKIQRTQQEDSAVYLCASSPNGLGRGQPQHFGDGTRLSIL.

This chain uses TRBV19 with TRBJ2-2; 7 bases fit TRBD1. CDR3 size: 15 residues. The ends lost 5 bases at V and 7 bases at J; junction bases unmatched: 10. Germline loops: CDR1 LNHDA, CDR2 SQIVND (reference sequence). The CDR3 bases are TGTGCCAGTAGTCCAACGTACACAGGGGTCGGGGAGCTGTTTTTT. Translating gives CASSPTYTGVGELFF. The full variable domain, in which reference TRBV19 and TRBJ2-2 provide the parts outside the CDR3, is DGGITQSPKYLFRKEGQNVTLSCEQNLNHDAMYWYRQDPGQGLRLIYYSQIVNDFQKGDIAEGYSVSREKKESFPLTVTSAQKNPTAFYLCASSPTYTGVGELFFGEGSRLTVL.

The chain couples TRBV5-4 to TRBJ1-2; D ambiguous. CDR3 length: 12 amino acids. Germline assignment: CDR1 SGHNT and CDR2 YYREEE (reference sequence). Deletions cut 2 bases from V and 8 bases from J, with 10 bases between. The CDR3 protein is CASSFISSGYTF. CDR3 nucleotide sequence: TGTGCCAGCAGCTTTATTAGTAGCGGCTACACCTTC.

This CDR3 reads CASSLTGYDTGELFF. CDR3 bases: TGTGCCAGCAGCTTAACAGGGTATGACACCGGGGAGCTGTTTTTT. V is TRBV7-8 and J is TRBJ2-2, with D possibly TRBD1 on 6 matching bases. V was pared by 2 bases and J by 3 bases, with 10 bases between. Germline V CDR1 and CDR2: SGHVS, FQNEAQ. This CDR3 spans 15 amino acids.

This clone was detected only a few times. CDR3 region: CASSLPAEEKLFF. The DNA of the CDR3 is TGTGCCAGCAGCTTGCCGGCGGAGGAAAAACTGTTTTTT. J is TRBJ1-4 and V is TRBV5-4; D unclear. The CDR3 consists of 13 residues. Per germline, CDR1 SGHNT and CDR2 YYREEE (reference sequence). The V and J ends lost 1 base and 8 bases respectively, with 9 bases between them.

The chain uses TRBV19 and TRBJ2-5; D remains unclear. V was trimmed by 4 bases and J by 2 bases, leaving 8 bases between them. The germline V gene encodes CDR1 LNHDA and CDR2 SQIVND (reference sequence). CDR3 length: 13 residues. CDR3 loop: CASSSQLQETQYF. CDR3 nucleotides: TGTGCCAGTAGTAGCCAGTTACAAGAGACCCAGTACTTC.

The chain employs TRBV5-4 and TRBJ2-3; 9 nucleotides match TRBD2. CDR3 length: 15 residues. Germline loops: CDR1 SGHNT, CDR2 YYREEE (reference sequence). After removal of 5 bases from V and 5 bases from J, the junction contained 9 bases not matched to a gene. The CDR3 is CASSLRTSVGDTQYF. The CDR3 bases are TGTGCCAGCAGTCTTCGGACTAGCGTTGGAGATACGCAGTATTTT.

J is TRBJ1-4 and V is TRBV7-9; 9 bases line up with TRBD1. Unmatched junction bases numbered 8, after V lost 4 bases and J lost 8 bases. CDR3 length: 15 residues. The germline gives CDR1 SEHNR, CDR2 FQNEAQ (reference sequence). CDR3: CASSSTGGEWEKLFF. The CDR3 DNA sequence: TGTGCCAGCAGCTCGACAGGGGGGGAATGGGAAAAACTGTTTTTT.

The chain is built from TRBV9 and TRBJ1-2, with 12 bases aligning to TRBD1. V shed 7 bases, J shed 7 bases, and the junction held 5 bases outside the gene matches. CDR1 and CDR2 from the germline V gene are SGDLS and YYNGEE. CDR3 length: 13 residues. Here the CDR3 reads CASRDRGPSGYTF. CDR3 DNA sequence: TGTGCCAGCCGGGACAGGGGGCCGAGTGGCTACACCTTC.

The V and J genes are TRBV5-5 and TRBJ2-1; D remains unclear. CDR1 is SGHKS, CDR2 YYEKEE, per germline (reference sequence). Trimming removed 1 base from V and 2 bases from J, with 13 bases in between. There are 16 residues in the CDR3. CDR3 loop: CASSLRTVVPYNEQFF. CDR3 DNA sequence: TGTGCCAGCAGCTTGAGGACGGTGGTGCCCTACAATGAGCAGTTCTTC.